The 4 T cell receptor beta chains below all came from one sample that was sequenced in a study of shared clonotypes between healthy human individuals. The assay was immunoSEQ multiplex PCR, and TCRdb's table has in-frame clones only and misses some. There are almost 750,000 clones in the sample; roughly 72% occur only once, and under 2% lies in the top ten. The sample was memory CD4+ T cells sorted from blood. Specified subset: CD45RA-negative fraction. These TCRs come from a woman in her thirties in good health.

The CDR3 sequence is CASSLTRVSGANVLTF. The CDR3 region has the DNA TGTGCCAGCAGCTTAACGCGGGTTTCTGGGGCCAACGTCCTGACTTTC. V gene TRBV7-3 combines with J gene TRBJ2-6; tentatively, D is TRBD2 (5 bases). The germline V gene has CDR1 SGHTA and CDR2 FQGTGA. The CDR3 runs to 16 residues. V gave up 0 bases and J gave up 1 base, with 7 bases separating them. The full variable domain, rest sourced from reference TRBV7-3 and TRBJ2-6, is GAGVSQTPSNKVTEKGKYVELRCDPISGHTALYWYRQSLGQGPEFLIYFQGTGAADDSGLPNDRFFAVRPEGSVSTLKIQRTERGDSAVYLCASSLTRVSGANVLTFGAGSRLTVL.

The chain carries TRBV2 and TRBJ2-1, with D possibly TRBD1 on 5 matching bases. This CDR3 has 15 amino acids. Trimming pared 3 bases from V and 0 bases from J, leaving 9 bases between. Germline-derived CDR1 and CDR2 are SNHLY and FYNNEI. As DNA, the CDR3 is TGTGCCAGCAGTGAGACAGAACTCTCCTACAATGAGCAGTTCTTC. Translating it yields CASSETELSYNEQFF.

V usage is TRBV6-5 and J usage is TRBJ2-7; 9 bases align to TRBD2. The J segment lost 1 base and the V segment lost 10 bases, leaving 8 bases of the junction unmatched. This CDR3 has 14 amino acids. Germline V gene sequence: CDR1 MNHEY, CDR2 SVGAGI. This CDR3 is CATRTSVESYEQYF. DNA of the CDR3: TGTGCCACAAGGACTAGCGTAGAGTCCTACGAGCAGTACTTC.

The chain combines TRBV7-3 with TRBJ2-5; 12 positions match TRBD2. The germline V gene encodes CDR1 SGHTA and CDR2 FQGTGA. J lost 4 bases, V lost 5 bases, and 8 bases had no gene match. CDR3 length: 16 residues. CDR3: CASSPGRLAGVETQYF. The CDR3 DNA sequence: TGTGCCAGCAGCCCAGGCCGACTAGCGGGAGTAGAGACCCAGTACTTC.